This TCR beta chain is from a study of blood T cell repertoires in COVID-19. Study details: In each case, the material was cDNA or gDNA derived from T cells, B-cell-depleted T cells, or PBMCs.

Using immunoSEQ multiplex PCR, the repertoire was profiled, and TCRdb retains in-frame clones only, with some absent. Altogether about 250,000 clones are present, 88% being singletons, with the ten largest covering 5% to 6.5%. This clone was detected once. CDR1 and CDR2 from the germline V gene are SGHRS and YFSETQ. V lost 2 bases to trimming and J lost 10 bases; unmatched junction nucleotides: 8. The CDR3 consists of 15 residues. While infection was still active, Seattle patients were enrolled and then followed longitudinally. The source is a woman between 25 and 40 years old with COVID-19, enrolled during active disease. The sample was peripheral blood. The chain links TRBV5-1 to TRBJ2-1; 11 nucleotides align to TRBD2. CDR3 sequence: CASSFGSGRAQEQFF. The DNA for the CDR3 is TGCGCCAGCAGCTTCGGTAGCGGGAGGGCCCAGGAGCAGTTCTTC.